This T cell receptor beta chain was found in a study of shared clonotypes between healthy human individuals. At the level of the study: CD4 naive and memory got three plates each, CD8 naive two, CD8 memory one.

V was clipped by 1 base and J by 1 base, with 8 bases between them. The CDR3 totals 14 residues. The germline V gene encodes CDR1 SGHVS and CDR2 FNYEAQ. Profiled with immunoSEQ multiplex PCR; TCRdb holds only in-frame clones, not every one. The table shows some 660,000 clones, with around 73% occurring only once. The sample taken for sequencing was memory CD4+ T cells sorted from blood. Subset in this sample: CD45RA-negative fraction. V usage is TRBV7-6 and J usage is TRBJ2-7; unclear D gene. The clonotype was recovered from a woman aged 25 to 45 in good health. CDR3 bases: TGTGCCAGCAGCTTAGAACCCGTATCCTACGAGCAGTACTTC. Amino acids: CASSLEPVSYEQYF.